This T cell receptor beta chain emerged from a study of Graves' ophthalmopathy and Graves' hyperthyroidism. Study summary: Specimen type is peripheral blood, obtained at initial diagnosis before any treatment.

In its sample, this clonotype was seen many times. As yet, its antigen is unknown. Germline V gene data show CDR1 as MDHEN and CDR2 as SYDVKM. This CDR3 spans 13 amino acids. V dropped 5 bases and J dropped 8; count of bases not matched to a gene: 9. Study results and limitations: Ophthalmopathy progression cases were predicted by the model with roughly 70% sensitivity and around 72% specificity. Ophthalmopathy cases were distinguished from stable hyperthyroidism by a 13-signature model, reaching 85% to 90% sensitivity and around 81% specificity. Among thyroid clonotypes expanded above 0.001 frequency, most also appeared in blood.

For repertoire sequencing, the TCR beta CDR3 regions were amplified from RNA transcripts. Scientists carried out first-round RT-PCR using HTBI primers and then a second-round multiplex PCR. TCRdb recomputed calls from the multiplex PCR reads with MiXCR, one row per CDR3 protein. This sample carries approximately 460,000 distinct CDR3 sequences, about 15% of them seen once, and the ten largest clones take around 9.8%. The sequence was obtained from a woman between 25 and 40 years old with Graves' ophthalmopathy. What was sequenced was blood. This sequence joins TRBV28 and TRBJ2-7, with TRBD1 matching over 7 bases. The CDR3 loop is CASSPGGGFQQYF. The CDR3 bases are TGTGCCAGCAGTCCAGGGGGTGGGTTCCAGCAGTACTTC.